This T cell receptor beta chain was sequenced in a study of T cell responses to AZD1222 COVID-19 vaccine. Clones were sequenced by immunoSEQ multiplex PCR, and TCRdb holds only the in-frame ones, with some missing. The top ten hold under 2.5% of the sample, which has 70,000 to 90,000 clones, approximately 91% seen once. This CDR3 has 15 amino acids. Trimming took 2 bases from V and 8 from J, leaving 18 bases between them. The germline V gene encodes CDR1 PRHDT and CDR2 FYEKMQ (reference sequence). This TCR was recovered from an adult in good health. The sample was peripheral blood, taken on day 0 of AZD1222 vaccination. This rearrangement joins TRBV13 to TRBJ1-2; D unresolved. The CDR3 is CASSLPLEDRGGYTF. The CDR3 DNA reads TGTGCCAGCAGCTTACCTTTGGAGGACCGGGGAGGCTACACCTTC.